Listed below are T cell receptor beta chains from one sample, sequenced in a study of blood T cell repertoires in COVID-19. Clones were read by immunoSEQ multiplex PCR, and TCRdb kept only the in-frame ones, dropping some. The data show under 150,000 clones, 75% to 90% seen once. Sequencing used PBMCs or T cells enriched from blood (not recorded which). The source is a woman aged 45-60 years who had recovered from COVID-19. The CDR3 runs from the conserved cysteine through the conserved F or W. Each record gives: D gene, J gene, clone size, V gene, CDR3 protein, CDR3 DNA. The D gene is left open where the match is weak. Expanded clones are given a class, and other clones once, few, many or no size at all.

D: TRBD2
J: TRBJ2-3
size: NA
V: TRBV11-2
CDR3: CASSFGTSGGGDTQYF
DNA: TGTGCCAGCAGCTTCGGGACTAGCGGGGGGGGAGATACGCAGTATTTT

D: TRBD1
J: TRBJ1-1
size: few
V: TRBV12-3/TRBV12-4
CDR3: CASKGQENTEAFF
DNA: TGTGCCAGCAAAGGACAGGAGAACACTGAAGCTTTCTTT

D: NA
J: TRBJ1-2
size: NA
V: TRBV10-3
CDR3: CAISGVEAEYYGYTF
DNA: TGTGCCATCAGTGGGGTTGAGGCGGAGTACTATGGCTACACCTTC

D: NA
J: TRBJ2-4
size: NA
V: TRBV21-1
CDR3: CASRDRGSKNIQYF
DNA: TGTGCCAGCAGGGACAGGGGGTCCAAAAACATTCAGTACTTC

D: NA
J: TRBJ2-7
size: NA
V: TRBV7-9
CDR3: CASSLVQETSYSYEQYF
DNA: TGTGCCAGCAGCTTAGTACAGGAGACCTCATACTCCTACGAGCAGTACTTC

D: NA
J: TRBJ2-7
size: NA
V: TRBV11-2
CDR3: CASSLAGIGYEQYF
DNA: TGTGCCAGCAGCTTAGCCGGGATCGGGTACGAGCAGTACTTC

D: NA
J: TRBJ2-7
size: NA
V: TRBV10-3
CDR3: CAIREEGTQWIEQYF
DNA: TGTGCCATCAGGGAAGAGGGGACACAGTGGATCGAGCAGTACTTC

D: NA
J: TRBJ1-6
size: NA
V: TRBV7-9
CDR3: CASSTGSPSYNSPLHF
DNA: TGTGCCAGCAGCACAGGGTCTCCTTCCTATAATTCACCCCTCCACTTT

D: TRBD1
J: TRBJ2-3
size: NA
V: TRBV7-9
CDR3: CASSPGDRGRHRDTQYF
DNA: TGTGCCAGCAGCCCTGGGGACAGGGGGCGGCATAGGGATACGCAGTATTTT

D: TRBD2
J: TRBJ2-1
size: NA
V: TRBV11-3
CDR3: CASSLDTQRGYNEQFF
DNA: TGTGCCAGCAGCTTAGATACCCAGCGGGGCTACAATGAGCAGTTCTTC

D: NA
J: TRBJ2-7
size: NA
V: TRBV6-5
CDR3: CASSPQGGFDPEQYF
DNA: TGTGCCAGCAGTCCACAGGGAGGGTTCGATCCCGAGCAGTACTTC

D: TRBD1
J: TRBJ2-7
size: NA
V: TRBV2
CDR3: CASTQGQGATYEQYF
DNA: TGTGCCAGCACCCAGGGACAGGGGGCAACCTACGAGCAGTACTTC

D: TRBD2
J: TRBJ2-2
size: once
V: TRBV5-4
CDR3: CASSGTSGVTGELFF
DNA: TGTGCCAGCAGCGGGACTAGCGGGGTTACCGGGGAGCTGTTTTTT